This entry features one TCR beta chain sequence. Its antigen is unknown. Stem cell-like memory, regulatory, central memory and naive CD4+ cells were sorted via CD45RO/CCR7/CD25/CD127/CD95/CD27. The sequenced template was cDNA made from the entire isolated RNA. Sequenced by immunoSEQ multiplex PCR; TCRdb stores in-frame clones only, minus some. The sample carries about 700,000 clones, roughly 13% recorded once. The record originates from a study of beta chain features in type 1 diabetes. Germline V gene sequence: CDR1 GTSNPN, CDR2 SVGIG (reference sequence). V was clipped by 2 bases and J by 5 bases, with 13 bases between them. The CDR3 covers 15 residues. Findings and limits, study-wide: The study found that naive, central memory and Treg TCRB repertoires appeared more similar in patients than in healthy donors. Insertions were fewer and deletions more numerous at VDJ junctions in type 1 diabetes patients. Moderate yet significant TCRB CDR3 shortening was seen in Type 1 diabetes patients in all four CD4+ subsets.

The TCR sequence derives from a man between 18 and 29 years old with type 1 diabetes. Sequencing was performed on naive CD4+ T cells from blood. V and J are TRBV30 and TRBJ1-6; perhaps TRBD1 as D (5 bases). This CDR3 reads CAWSWGTVDNSPLHF. The CDR3 region has the DNA TGTGCCTGGAGTTGGGGGACCGTGGATAATTCACCCCTCCACTTT.